A single T cell receptor (beta chain) is shown here with its context. This entry comes from a study of control samples from healthy donors and cancer patients. Germline lookup yields CDR1 SNHLY and CDR2 FYNNEI. V lost 0 bases and J lost 0, with 3 bases in between. CDR3 length: 13 amino acids. Here immunoSEQ multiplex PCR was the method, and the copy in TCRdb shows in-frame clones only, minus some. The table includes about 55,000 clones, approximately 86% detected once. The chain couples TRBV2 to TRBJ2-7; D is ambiguous. This TCR was recovered from a man in his fifties or sixties in good health. Material for sequencing was blood. This chain's CDR3 is CASSEAISYEQYF. CDR3 bases: TGTGCCAGCAGTGAAGCTATCTCCTACGAGCAGTACTTC.